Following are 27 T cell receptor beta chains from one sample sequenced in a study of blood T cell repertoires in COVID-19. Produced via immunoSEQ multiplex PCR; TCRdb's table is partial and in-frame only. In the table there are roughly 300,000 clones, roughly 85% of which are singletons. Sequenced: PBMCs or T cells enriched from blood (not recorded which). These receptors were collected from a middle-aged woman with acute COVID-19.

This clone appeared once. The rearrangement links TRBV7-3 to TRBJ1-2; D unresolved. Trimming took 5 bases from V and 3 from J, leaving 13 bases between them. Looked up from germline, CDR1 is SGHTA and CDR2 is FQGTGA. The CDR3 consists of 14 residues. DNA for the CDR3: TGTGCCAGCAGCCCCGGTCCCACGGACTATGGCTACACCTTC. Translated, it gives CASSPGPTDYGYTF.

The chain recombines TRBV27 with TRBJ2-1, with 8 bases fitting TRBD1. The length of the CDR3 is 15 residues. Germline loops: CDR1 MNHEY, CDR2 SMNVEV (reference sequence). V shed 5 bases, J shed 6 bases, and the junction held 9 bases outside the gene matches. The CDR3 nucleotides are TGTGCCAGCAGTCCCGGACAGGGAAGCGGCAATGAGCAGTTCTTC. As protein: CASSPGQGSGNEQFF.

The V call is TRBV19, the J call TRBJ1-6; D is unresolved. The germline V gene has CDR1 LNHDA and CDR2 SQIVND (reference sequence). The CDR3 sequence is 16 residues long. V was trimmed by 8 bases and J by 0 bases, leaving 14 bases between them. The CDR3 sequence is CASRAGASSYNSPLHF. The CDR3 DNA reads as TGTGCCAGTCGAGCCGGAGCGAGCTCCTATAATTCACCCCTCCACTTT.

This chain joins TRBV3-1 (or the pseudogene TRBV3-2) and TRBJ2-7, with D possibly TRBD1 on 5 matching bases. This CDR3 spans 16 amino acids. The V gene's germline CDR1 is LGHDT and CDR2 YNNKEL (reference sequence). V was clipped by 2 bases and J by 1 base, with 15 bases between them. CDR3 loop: CASSQQGSTTSYEQYF. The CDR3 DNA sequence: TGTGCCAGCAGCCAACAGGGTTCCACCACTTCCTACGAGCAGTACTTC.

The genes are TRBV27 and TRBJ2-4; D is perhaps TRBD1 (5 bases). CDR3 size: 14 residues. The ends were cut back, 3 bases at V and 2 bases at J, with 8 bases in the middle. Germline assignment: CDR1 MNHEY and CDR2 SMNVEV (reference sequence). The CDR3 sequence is CASSFSGTKNIQYF. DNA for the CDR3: TGTGCCAGCAGTTTTTCAGGGACCAAAAACATTCAGTACTTC.

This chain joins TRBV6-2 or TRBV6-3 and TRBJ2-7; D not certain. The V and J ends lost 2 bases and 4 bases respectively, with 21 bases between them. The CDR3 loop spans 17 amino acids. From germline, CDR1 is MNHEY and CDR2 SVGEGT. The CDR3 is CASSYGVPFGLRYEQYF. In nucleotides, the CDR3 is TGTGCCAGCAGTTACGGAGTGCCTTTCGGTCTGCGATACGAGCAGTACTTC.

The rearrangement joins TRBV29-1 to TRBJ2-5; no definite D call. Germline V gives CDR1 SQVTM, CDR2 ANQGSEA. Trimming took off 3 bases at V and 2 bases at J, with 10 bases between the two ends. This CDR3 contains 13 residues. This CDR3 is CSVDLMRQETQYF. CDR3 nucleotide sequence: TGCAGCGTTGACTTGATGAGACAAGAGACCCAGTACTTC.

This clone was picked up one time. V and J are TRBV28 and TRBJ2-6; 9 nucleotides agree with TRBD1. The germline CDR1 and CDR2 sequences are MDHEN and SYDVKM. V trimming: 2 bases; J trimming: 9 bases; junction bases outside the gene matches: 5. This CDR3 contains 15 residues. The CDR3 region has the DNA TGTGCCAGCAGTTTAGGGGACAGGGAGGGCAACGTCCTGACTTTC. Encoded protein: CASSLGDREGNVLTF.

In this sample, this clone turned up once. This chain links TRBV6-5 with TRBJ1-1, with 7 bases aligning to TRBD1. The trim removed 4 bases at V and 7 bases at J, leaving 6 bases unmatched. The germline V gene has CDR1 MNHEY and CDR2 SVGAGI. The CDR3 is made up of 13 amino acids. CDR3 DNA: TGTGCCAGCAGTTTTGGGGACAGTATTGAAGCTTTCTTT. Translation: CASSFGDSIEAFF.

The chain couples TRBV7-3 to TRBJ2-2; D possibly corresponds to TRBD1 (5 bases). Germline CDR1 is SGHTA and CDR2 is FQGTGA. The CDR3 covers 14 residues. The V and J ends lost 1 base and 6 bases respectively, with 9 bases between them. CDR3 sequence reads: CASSLRGASGELFF. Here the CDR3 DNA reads TGTGCCAGCAGCTTAAGGGGCGCGTCCGGGGAGCTGTTTTTT.

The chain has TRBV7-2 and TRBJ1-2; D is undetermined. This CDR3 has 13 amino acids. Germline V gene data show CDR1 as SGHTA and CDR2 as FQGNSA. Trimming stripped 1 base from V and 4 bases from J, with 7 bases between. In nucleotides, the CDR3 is TGTGCCAGCAGCTTAGGGCAGTTCTATGGCTACACCTTC. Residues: CASSLGQFYGYTF.

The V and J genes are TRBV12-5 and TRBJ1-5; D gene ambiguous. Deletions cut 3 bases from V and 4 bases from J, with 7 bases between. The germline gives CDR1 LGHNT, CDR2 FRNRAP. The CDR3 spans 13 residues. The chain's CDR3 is CASGFAGNQPQHF. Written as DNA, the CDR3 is TGTGCTAGTGGTTTTGCGGGGAATCAGCCCCAGCATTTT.

CDR3 protein: CASSLGTTRYNEQFF. CDR3 DNA sequence: TGTGCCAGCAGCTTGGGGACTACCCGCTACAATGAGCAGTTCTTC. V gene TRBV5-8 combines with J gene TRBJ2-1, with D perhaps TRBD2 (6 bases). Germline V lookup: CDR1 SGHTS, CDR2 YDEGEE. The CDR3 is made up of 15 amino acids. The V and J ends lost 0 bases and 3 bases respectively, with 10 bases between them.

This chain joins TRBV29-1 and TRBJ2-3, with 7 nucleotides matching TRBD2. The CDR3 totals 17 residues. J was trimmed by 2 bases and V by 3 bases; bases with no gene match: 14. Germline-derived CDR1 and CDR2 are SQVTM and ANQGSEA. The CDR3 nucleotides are TGCAGCGTTGATAGGGGAGGGCCGCTCTATATCACAGATACGCAGTATTTT. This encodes CSVDRGGPLYITDTQYF.

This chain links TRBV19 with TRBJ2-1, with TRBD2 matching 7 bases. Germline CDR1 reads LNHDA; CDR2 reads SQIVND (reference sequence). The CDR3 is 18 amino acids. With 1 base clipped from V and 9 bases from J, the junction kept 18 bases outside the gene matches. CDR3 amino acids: CASSIGAGGSLYYGEQFF. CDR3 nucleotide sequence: TGTGCCAGTAGTATAGGGGCTGGCGGGAGTTTGTACTACGGTGAGCAGTTCTTC. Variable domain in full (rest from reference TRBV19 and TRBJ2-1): DGGITQSPKYLFRKEGQNVTLSCEQNLNHDAMYWYRQDPGQGLRLIYYSQIVNDFQKGDIAEGYSVSREKKESFPLTVTSAQKNPTAFYLCASSIGAGGSLYYGEQFFGPGTRLTVL.

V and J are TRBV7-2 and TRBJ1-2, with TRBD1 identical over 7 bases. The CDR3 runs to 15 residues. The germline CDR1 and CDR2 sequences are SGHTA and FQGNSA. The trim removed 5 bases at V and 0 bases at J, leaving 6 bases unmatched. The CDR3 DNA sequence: TGTGCCAGCAGCCCAGCAGGGGGAGCTAACTATGGCTACACCTTC. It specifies CASSPAGGANYGYTF.

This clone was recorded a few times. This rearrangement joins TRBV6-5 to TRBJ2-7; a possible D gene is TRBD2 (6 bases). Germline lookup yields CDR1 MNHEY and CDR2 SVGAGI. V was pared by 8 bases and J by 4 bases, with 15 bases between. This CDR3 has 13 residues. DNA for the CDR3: TGTGCCAGCCGGCGGGGAGCCTTTTACGAGCAGTACTTC. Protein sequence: CASRRGAFYEQYF.

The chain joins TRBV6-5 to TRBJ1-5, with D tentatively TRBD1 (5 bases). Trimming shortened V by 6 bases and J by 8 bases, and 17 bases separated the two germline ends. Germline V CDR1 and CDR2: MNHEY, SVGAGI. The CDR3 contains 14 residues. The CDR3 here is CASRVGGLGKPQHF. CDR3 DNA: TGTGCCAGCAGGGTGGGGGGGTTAGGGAAGCCCCAGCATTTT.

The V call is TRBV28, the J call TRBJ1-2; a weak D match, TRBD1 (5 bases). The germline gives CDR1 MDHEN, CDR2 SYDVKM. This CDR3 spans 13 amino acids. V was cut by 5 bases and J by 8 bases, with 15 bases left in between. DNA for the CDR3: TGTGCCAGCAGTAGAGCCGGGGGGTCGGGCTACACCTTC. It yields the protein CASSRAGGSGYTF.

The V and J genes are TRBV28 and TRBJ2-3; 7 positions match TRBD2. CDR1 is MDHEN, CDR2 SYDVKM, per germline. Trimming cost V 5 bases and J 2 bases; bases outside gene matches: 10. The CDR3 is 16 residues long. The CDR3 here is CASSPDSGLPTDTQYF. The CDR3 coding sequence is TGTGCCAGCAGTCCTGACTCGGGACTACCCACAGATACGCAGTATTTT.

The CDR3 coding sequence is TGCGCCAGCAGTGGGGGCTGGAAGAATTCACCCCTCCACTTT. Protein sequence: CASSGGWKNSPLHF. The chain is built from TRBV4-3 and TRBJ1-6; D may be TRBD1 (6 bases). The CDR3 length is 14 residues. V gave up 6 bases and J gave up 7 bases, with 13 bases separating them. Germline V gives CDR1 LGHNA, CDR2 YSLEER.

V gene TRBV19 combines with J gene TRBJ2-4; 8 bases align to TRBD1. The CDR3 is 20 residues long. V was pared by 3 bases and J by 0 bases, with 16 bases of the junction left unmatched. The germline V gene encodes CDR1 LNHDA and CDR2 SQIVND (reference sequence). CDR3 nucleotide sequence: TGTGCCAGTAGTATTGGGGCAGGGGGCGAAAAGGGCTTAGCCAAAAACATTCAGTACTTC. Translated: CASSIGAGGEKGLAKNIQYF.

For the CDR3, the DNA is TGTGCCAGCACTCCCAGGGGACAGGATAGCGTTGAGCAGTTCTTC. Protein product: CASTPRGQDSVEQFF. The J gene is TRBJ2-1, the V gene TRBV3-1 (or the pseudogene TRBV3-2); 8 bases are shared with TRBD1. With V trimmed by 7 bases and J by 9 bases, 14 bases remained unmatched. This CDR3 region has 15 residues. CDR1 is LGHDT and CDR2 is YNNKEL in the germline V gene (reference sequence).

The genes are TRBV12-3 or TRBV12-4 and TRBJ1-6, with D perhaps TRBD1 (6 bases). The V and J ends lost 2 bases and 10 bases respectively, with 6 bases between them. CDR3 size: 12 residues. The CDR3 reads CASSLTGSPLHF. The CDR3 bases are TGTGCCAGCAGTTTAACAGGGTCACCCCTCCACTTT.

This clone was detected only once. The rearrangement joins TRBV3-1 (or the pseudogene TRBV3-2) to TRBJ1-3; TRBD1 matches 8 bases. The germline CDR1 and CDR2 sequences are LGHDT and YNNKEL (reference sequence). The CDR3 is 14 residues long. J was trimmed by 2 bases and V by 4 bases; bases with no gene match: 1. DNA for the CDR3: TGTGCCAGCAGCCCGACAGGGGCTGGAAACACCATATATTTT. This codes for CASSPTGAGNTIYF.

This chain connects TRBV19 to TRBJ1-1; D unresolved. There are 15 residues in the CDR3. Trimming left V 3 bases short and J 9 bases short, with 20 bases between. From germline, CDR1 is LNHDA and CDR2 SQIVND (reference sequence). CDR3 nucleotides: TGTGCCAGTAGTATTCATTTCCTTGGAGGAACCCAAGCTTTCTTT. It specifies CASSIHFLGGTQAFF.

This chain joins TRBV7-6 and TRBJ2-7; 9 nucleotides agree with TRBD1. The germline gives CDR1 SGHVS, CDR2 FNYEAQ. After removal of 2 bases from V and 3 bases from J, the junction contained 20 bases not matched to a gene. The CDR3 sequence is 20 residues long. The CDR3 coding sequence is TGTGCCAGCAGCTTACCAACGCCGGGACAGGGTCCACAATCCCGCTACGAGCAGTACTTC. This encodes CASSLPTPGQGPQSRYEQYF.